This T cell receptor (beta chain) derives from a study of T cells in Graves' hyperthyroidism and ophthalmopathy (dated by TCRdb to the late 2010s). In terms of the full investigation: Peripheral blood samples were taken at the time of initial diagnosis, prior to any treatment. After blood sampling, hyperthyroidism patients were treated with methimazole at a starting dose of 30 mg daily, and ophthalmopathy patients were treated with high-dose intravenous methylprednisolone. The study also compared thyroid tissue and blood T-cell repertoires from more than 5 Graves' hyperthyroidism patients. To identify distinguishing TCR V-J signatures, a discovery cohort of some 100 patients was used, comprising 40 to 45 with Graves' ophthalmopathy and some 60 with stable Graves' hyperthyroidism. Whether ophthalmopathy could be predicted prospectively was tested in an independent validation cohort made up of about 18 hyperthyroidism patients plus 17 patients who later progressed to ophthalmopathy. The paper describes TCR Vbeta CDR3 sequencing of 135 peripheral blood samples, made up of 40 to 45 ophthalmopathy patients, some 80 hyperthyroidism patients and 17 progressor patients. The 100 or so discovery patients were divided at random into training and test sets in a 7:3 ratio.

A few counts support this clonotype. Its antigen is unknown. Per-base quality was not reported, and no clone a single base away is much larger than it. Beyond this particular receptor, the publication reports: In cross-validation, a model built on a 13 V-J signature told ophthalmopathy apart from stable hyperthyroidism with approximately 90% sensitivity and roughly 82% specificity, and in testing the same model reached 80%/75%. Most expanded thyroid clonotypes (frequency above 0.001) were also detected in blood, suggesting blood repertoires may reflect thyroid immune responses. In validation, the model predicted progression to ophthalmopathy with 55% to 71% sensitivity and approximately 78% specificity, a median of about six months before onset. Sample size was not statistically predetermined, and blinding of investigators to group allocation was not performed.

The TCR beta CDR3 regions were amplified from the RNA transcripts. A first-round RT-PCR of the TCR CDR3 used the HTBI primer set with the Qiagen OneStep RT-PCR kit. The libraries were constructed in a second round of multiplex PCR and then size-selected and purified. The libraries were sequenced on an Illumina HiSeq2000 using paired-end 100 bp reads. The original methods were these. SOAPnuke was used to process the raw data, removing reads that contained adapters or uncalled bases, had a mean Phred below 15, or lacked an exact match to the constant primer or identifier. High-quality paired reads were merged using COPE v1.2.5, and each unique nucleotide sequence was defined as a clonotype. MiTCR v1.1 was used to align the clonotypes against IMGT TRBV, TRBD and TRBJ reference segments. Analysis was restricted to V-J combinations with a frequency above 0.0001, which covered 99.2% of repertoires. A TCS score was defined as the ratio of F50 (clonal expansion) to E x V (chaos), with BLOSUM62-based TCRdist applied between CDR3 peptides within each V-J. Welch's t-statistics and random forest reduced some 510 V-J features to 13, which were used in a naive Bayes classifier (R e1071). The raw public reads went through TCRdb reprocessing: fastp at Q25, MiXCR clone calling, in-frame beta chains kept. Every entry covers one CDR3 protein and lists the most common genes and DNA from its rows. These V and J calls originate from TCRdb's pipeline instead of the authors' own analysis. The sample contains around 620,000 distinct CDR3 sequences, around 14% of them found a single time. In total, the top ten clones hold approximately 6.4% of the sample.

Moderately to severely active disease, a Clinical Activity Score of at least 3, a NOSPECS grade of at least 4, and a duration under 3 months were present in ophthalmopathy patients. The study excluded patients with uncontrolled infections, other autoimmune diseases, pregnancy or lactation. Diagnoses relied on clinical symptoms, serum thyroxine and TRAb, thyroid ultrasound and orbital computed tomography. PBMCs were isolated from 7.5 to 10 ml of fresh peripheral blood by Ficoll-Paque density gradient centrifugation. Total RNA was extracted with Trizol reagent, and quality was checked on an Agilent 2100 Bioanalyzer. The source is a woman between 18 and 30 years old with Graves' ophthalmopathy. The sequenced material came from blood.

The DNA sequence is given as TGTGCCAGCTCACCACCGATGGCAGGACCAGGGGGCATCAATGAGCAGTTCTTC. It is translated as CASSPPMAGPGGINEQFF. The chain is encoded by TRBV2 joined to TRBJ2-1; TRBD1 lines up with 8 middle nucleotides. V loses 8 bases at its end and J loses 6 bases; junction bases beyond the gene matches: 21. The CDR3 goes from the cysteine to the phenylalanine over 18 residues. Only the CDR3 DNA is retained, 54 bases long and in frame from the first base. Reading the germline V gene gives CDR1 SNHLY and CDR2 FYNNEI.